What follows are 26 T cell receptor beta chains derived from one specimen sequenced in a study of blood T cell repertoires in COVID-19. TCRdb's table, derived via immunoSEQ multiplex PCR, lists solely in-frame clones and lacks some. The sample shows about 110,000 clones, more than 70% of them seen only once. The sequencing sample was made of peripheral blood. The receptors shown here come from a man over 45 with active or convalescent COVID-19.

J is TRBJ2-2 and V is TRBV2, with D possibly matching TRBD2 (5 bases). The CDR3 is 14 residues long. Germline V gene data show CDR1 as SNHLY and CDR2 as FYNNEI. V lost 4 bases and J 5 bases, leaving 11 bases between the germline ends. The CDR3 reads CASSVLGGTGELFF. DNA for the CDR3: TGTGCCAGCAGTGTTCTAGGAGGAACCGGGGAGCTGTTTTTT.

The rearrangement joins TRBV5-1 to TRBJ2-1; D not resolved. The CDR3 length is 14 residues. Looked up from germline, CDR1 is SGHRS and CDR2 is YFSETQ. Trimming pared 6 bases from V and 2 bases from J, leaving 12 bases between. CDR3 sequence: CASMPGDPYNEQFF. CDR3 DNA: TGCGCCAGCATGCCCGGAGACCCCTACAATGAGCAGTTCTTC. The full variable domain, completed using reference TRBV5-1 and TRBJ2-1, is KAGVTQTPRYLIKTRGQQVTLSCSPISGHRSVSWYQQTPGQGLQFLFEYFSETQRNKGNFPGRFSGRQFSNSRSEMNVSTLELGDSALYLCASMPGDPYNEQFFGPGTRLTVL.

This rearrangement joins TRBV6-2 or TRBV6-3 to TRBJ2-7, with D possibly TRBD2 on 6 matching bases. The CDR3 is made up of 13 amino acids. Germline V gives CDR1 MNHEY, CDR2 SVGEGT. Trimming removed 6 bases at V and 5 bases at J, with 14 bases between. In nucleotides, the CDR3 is TGTGCCAGCAGCACGGGACTCGACCACGAGCAGTACTTC. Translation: CASSTGLDHEQYF.

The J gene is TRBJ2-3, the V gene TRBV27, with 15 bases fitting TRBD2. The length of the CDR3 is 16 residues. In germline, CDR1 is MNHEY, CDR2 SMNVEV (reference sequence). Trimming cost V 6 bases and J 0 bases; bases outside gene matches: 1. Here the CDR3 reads CASRGLAGGSTDTQYF. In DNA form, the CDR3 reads TGTGCCAGCAGGGGACTAGCGGGAGGTAGCACAGATACGCAGTATTTT.

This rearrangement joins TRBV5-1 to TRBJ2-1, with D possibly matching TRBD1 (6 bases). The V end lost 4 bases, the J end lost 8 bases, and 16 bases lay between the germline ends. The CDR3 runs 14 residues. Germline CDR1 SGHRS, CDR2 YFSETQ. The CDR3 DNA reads TGCGCCAGCAGCAGGGACAAAATCGGCGATGAGCAGTTCTTC. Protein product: CASSRDKIGDEQFF.

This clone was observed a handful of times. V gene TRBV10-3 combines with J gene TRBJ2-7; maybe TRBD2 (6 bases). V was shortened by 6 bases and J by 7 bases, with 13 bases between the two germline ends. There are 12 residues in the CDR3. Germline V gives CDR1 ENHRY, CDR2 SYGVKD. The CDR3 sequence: CAIRVAAGEQYF. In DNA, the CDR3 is TGTGCCATCAGGGTAGCGGCGGGGGAGCAGTACTTC.

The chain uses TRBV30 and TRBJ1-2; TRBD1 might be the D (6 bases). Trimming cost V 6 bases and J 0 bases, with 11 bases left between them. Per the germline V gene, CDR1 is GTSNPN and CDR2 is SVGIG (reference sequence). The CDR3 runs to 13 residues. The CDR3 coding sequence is TGTGCCTGCAAGGGGGAGTCTAACTATGGCTACACCTTC. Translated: CACKGESNYGYTF.

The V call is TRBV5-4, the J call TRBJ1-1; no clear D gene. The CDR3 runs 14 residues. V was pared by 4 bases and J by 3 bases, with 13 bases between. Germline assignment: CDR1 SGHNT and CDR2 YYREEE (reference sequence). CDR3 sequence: CASSLLGGHTEAFF. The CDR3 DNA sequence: TGTGCCAGCAGCCTGCTTGGAGGGCACACTGAAGCTTTCTTT.

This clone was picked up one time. In DNA form, the CDR3 reads TGTGCCAGTGAACAGGGAAATTCACCCCTCCACTTT. Translating gives CASEQGNSPLHF. This rearrangement joins TRBV6-5 to TRBJ1-6; tentatively, D is TRBD1 (6 bases). From germline, CDR1 is MNHEY and CDR2 SVGAGI. V lost 9 bases and J 7 bases, leaving 10 bases between the germline ends. This CDR3 region has 12 residues.

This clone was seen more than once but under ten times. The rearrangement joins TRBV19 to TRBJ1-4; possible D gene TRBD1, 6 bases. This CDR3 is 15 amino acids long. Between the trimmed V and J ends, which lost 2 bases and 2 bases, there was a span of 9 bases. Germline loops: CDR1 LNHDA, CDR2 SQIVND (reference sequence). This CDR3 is CASSILQGTNEKLFF. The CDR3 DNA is TGTGCCAGTAGTATACTACAGGGCACTAATGAAAAACTGTTTTTT.

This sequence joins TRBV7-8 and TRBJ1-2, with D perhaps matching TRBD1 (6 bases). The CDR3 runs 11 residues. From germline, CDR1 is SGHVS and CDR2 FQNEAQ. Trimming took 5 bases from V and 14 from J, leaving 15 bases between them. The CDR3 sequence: CASSLNREETF. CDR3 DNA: TGTGCCAGCAGCCTGAACAGGGAAGAGACCTTC.

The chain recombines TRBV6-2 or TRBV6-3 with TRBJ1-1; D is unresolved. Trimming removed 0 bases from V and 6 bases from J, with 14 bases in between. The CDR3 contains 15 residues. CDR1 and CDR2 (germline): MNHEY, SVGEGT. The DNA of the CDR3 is TGTGCCAGCAGTTACTCAAGGTATGGGCTTTCTGAAGCTTTCTTT. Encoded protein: CASSYSRYGLSEAFF.

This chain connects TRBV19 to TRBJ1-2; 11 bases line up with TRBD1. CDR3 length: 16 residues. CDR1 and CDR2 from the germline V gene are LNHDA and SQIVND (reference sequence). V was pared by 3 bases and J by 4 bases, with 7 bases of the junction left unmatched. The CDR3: CASSMTGTGGLYGYTF. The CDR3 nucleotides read TGTGCCAGTAGTATGACCGGGACAGGGGGGCTCTATGGCTACACCTTC.

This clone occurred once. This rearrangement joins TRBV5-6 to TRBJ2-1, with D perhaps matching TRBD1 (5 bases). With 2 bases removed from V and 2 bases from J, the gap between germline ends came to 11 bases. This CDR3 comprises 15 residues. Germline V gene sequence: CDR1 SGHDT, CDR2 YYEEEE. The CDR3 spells CASSLQARTYNEQFF. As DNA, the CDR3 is TGTGCCAGCAGCTTACAGGCTCGGACCTACAATGAGCAGTTCTTC.

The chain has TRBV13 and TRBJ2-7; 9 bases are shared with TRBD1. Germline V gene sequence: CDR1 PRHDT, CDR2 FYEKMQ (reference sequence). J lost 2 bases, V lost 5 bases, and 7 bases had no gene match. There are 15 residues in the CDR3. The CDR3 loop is CASSPDGTGTYEQYF. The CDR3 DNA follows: TGTGCCAGCAGCCCAGACGGGACAGGGACCTACGAGCAGTACTTC.

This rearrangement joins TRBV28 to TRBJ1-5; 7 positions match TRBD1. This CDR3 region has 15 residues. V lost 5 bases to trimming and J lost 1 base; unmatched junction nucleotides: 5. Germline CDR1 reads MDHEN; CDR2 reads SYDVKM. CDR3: CASSLKTGSNQPQHF. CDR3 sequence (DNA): TGTGCCAGCAGTCTTAAGACAGGGAGCAATCAGCCCCAGCATTTT.

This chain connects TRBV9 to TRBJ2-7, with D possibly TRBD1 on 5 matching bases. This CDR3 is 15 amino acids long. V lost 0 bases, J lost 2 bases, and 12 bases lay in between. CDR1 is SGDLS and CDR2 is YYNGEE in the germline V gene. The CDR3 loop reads CASSVESGRAYEQYF. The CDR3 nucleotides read TGTGCCAGCAGCGTAGAAAGTGGCAGGGCCTACGAGCAGTACTTC.

CDR3: CATSYSKGGGYTF. The CDR3 coding sequence is TGTGCCACCAGCTACTCAAAAGGGGGAGGCTACACCTTC. This chain joins TRBV15 and TRBJ1-2, with a weak D call TRBD1 (6 bases). Trimming shortened V by 5 bases and J by 8 bases, and 15 bases separated the two germline ends. The CDR3 is 13 amino acids. Germline CDR1 and CDR2: LNHNV and YYDKDF (reference sequence).

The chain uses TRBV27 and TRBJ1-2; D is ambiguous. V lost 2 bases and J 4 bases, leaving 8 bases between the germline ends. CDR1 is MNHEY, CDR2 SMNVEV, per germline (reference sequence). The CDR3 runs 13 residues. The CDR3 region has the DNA TGTGCCAGCAGTTTAAACCCCAGCTATGGCTACACCTTC. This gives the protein CASSLNPSYGYTF.

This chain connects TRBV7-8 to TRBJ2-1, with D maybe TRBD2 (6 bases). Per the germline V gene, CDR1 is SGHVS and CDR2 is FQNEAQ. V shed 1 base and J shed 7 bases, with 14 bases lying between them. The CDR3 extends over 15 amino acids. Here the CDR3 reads CASSLGAGQGNEQFF. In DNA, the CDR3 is TGTGCCAGCAGCTTAGGGGCGGGGCAGGGTAATGAGCAGTTCTTC.

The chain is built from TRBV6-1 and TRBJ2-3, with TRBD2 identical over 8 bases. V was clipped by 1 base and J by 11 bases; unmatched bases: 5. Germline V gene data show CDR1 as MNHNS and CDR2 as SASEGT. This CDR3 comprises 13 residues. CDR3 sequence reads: CASSEVKREWQYF. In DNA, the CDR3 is TGTGCCAGCAGTGAAGTGAAGCGGGAGTGGCAGTATTTT.

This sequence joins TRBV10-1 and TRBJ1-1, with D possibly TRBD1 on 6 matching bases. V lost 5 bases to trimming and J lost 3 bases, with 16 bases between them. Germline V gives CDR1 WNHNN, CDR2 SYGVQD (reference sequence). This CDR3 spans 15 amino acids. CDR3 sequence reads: CASSRTGRGDTEAFF. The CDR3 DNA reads TGCGCCAGCAGTAGAACAGGGAGAGGGGACACTGAAGCTTTCTTT.

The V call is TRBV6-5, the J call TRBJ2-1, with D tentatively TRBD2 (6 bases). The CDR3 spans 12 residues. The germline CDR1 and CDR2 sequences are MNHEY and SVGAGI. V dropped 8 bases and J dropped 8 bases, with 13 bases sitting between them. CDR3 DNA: TGTGCCAGCTCCGACGGGGGACATGAGCAGTTCTTC. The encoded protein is CASSDGGHEQFF.

The CDR3 region has the DNA TGTGCCAGCAGTGATCAGGCAGCCGGGAATACCGGGGAGCTGTTTTTT. Translation: CASSDQAAGNTGELFF. The chain joins TRBV6-1 to TRBJ2-2, with a possible D match to TRBD2 (5 bases). Trimming pared 3 bases from V and 5 bases from J, leaving 16 bases between. CDR1 and CDR2 (germline): MNHNS, SASEGT. This CDR3 spans 16 amino acids.

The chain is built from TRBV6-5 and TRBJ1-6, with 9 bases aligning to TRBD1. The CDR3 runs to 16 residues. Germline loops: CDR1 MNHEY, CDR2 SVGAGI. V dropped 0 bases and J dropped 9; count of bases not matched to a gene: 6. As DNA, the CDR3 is TGTGCCAGCAGTTACTCGGGACAGGGAGGATCTTCACCCCTCCACTTT. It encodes CASSYSGQGGSSPLHF.

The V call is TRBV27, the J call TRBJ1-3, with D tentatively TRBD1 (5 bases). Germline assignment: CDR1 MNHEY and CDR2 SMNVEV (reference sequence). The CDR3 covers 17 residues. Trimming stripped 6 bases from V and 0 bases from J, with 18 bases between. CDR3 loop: CASSPIGASFSGNTIYF. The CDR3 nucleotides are TGTGCCAGCAGCCCTATAGGGGCGAGTTTCTCTGGAAACACCATATATTTT.